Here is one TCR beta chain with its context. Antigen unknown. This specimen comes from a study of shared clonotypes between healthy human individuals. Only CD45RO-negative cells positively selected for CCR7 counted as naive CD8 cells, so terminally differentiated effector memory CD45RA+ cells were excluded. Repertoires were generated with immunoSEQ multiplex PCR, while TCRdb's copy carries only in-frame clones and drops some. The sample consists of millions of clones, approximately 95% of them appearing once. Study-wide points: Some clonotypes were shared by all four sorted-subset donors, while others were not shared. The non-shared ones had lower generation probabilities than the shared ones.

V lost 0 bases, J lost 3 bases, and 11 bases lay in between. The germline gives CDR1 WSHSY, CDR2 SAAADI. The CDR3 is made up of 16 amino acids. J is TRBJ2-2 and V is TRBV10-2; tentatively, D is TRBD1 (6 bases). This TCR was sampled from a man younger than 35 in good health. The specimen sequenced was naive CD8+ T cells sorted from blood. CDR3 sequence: CASSESKTGDTGELFF. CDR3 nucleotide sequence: TGCGCCAGCAGTGAGTCGAAGACAGGCGACACCGGGGAGCTGTTTTTT.